This paragraph reports one T cell receptor beta chain. What it recognizes is unknown. CD45RO-negative cells were positively selected for CCR7, leaving out terminally differentiated effector memory CD45RA+ cells. The CDR3 runs 16 residues. Germline CDR1 is MRHNA and CDR2 is SNTAGT. V lost 5 bases and J lost 0, with 15 bases in between. The sample comes from a study of shared clonotypes between healthy human individuals. Study information: Three plates each covered CD4 naive and memory; CD8 naive two, CD8 memory one. General study findings and limits: Deeper or shallower sequencing was expected to change how clonotypes are shared among donors.

The repertoire was sequenced with immunoSEQ multiplex PCR; TCRdb's copy has only in-frame clones and lacks some. The profile shows hundreds of thousands of clones, about 96% of them singletons. This receptor was obtained from a man younger than 45 in good health. Input material: naive CD8+ T cells sorted from blood. V usage is TRBV6-4 and J usage is TRBJ2-3; tentatively, D is TRBD2 (6 bases). The CDR3 spells CASSPRLGASTDTQYF. The CDR3 DNA is TGTGCCAGCAGTCCCCGACTAGGAGCTAGCACAGATACGCAGTATTTT.